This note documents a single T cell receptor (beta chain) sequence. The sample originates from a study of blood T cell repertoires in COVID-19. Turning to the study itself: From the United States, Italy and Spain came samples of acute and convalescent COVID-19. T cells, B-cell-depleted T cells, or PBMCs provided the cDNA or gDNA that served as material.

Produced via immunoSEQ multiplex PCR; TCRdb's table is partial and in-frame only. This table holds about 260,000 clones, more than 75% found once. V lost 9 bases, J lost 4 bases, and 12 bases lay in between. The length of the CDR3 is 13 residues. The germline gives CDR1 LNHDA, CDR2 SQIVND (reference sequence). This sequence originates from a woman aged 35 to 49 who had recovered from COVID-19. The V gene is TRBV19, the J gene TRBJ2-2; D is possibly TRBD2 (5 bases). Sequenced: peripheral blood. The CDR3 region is CASKGEGTGELFF. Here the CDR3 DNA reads TGTGCCAGCAAGGGAGAGGGCACCGGGGAGCTGTTTTTT. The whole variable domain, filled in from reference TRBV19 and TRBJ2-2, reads DGGITQSPKYLFRKEGQNVTLSCEQNLNHDAMYWYRQDPGQGLRLIYYSQIVNDFQKGDIAEGYSVSREKKESFPLTVTSAQKNPTAFYLCASKGEGTGELFFGEGSRLTVL.